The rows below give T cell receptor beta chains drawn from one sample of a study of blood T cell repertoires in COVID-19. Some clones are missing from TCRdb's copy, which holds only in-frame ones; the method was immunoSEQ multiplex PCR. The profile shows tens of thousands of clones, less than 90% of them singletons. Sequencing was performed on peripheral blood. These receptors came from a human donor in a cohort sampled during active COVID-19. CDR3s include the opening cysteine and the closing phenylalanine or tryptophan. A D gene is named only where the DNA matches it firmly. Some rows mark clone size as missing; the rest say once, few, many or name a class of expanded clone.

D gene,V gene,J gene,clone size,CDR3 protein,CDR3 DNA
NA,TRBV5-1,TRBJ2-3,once,CASSLAVGADTQYF,TGCGCCAGCAGCTTGGCTGTGGGCGCAGATACGCAGTATTTT
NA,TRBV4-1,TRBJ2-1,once,CASSQGTTSPHNEQFF,TGCGCCAGCAGCCAAGGGACTACTAGTCCCCACAATGAGCAGTTCTTC
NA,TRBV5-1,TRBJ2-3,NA,CASSLGRDSDTQYF,TGCGCCAGCAGCTTGGGCAGGGATTCAGATACGCAGTATTTT
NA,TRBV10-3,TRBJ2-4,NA,CAIAPQQGFQYF,TGTGCCATTGCCCCCCAGCAGGGCTTTCAGTACTTC
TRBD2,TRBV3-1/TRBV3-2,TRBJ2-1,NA,CASSLPRGLAGEAEQFF,TGTGCCAGCAGTCTTCCACGGGGACTAGCGGGAGAGGCTGAGCAGTTCTTC
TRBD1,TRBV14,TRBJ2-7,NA,CASSMTGNEQYF,TGTGCCAGCAGCATGACAGGGAATGAGCAGTACTTC
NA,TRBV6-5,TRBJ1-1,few,CASRRDTEAFF,TGTGCCAGCAGGAGGGACACTGAAGCTTTCTTT
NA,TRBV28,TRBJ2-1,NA,CASTLGGSSYNEQFF,TGTGCCAGCACCCTTGGGGGGAGCTCCTACAATGAGCAGTTCTTC
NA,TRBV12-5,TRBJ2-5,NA,CASGLNSGTQGTQYF,TGTGCTAGTGGTTTGAATTCCGGGACTCAGGGGACCCAGTACTTC
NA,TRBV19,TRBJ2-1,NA,CASSIPGVRDEQFF,TGTGCCAGTAGTATCCCGGGGGTGAGGGATGAGCAGTTCTTC